The rows below give T cell receptor beta chains drawn from one sample of a study of blood T cells in healthy people across ages. TCRdb independently ran MiXCR on the 5' RACE reads; one entry per CDR3 protein. The table records approximately 1.5 million distinct CDR3 sequences, 35% to 45% of them present only once. Sequencing was done on a sample of blood. The receptor source for this set is a woman younger than 30 in good health. The CDR3 runs from the conserved cysteine through the conserved F or W. The D gene is left open where the match is weak. Rows give clone size only sometimes, using once, few, many, or a class for an expanded clone.

clone size: few; D gene: TRBD2; V gene: TRBV7-2; J gene: TRBJ2-5; CDR3 length: 16; CDR3 protein: CASSFDRTSGTETQYF; CDR3 DNA: TGTGCCAGCAGCTTTGACCGAACTAGCGGGACGGAGACCCAGTACTTC
clone size: NA; D gene: NA; V gene: TRBV5-1; J gene: TRBJ1-1; CDR3 length: 15; CDR3 protein: CASSLGTPEGTEAFF; CDR3 DNA: TGCGCCAGCAGCTTGGGAACACCGGAGGGGACTGAAGCTTTCTTT
clone size: NA; D gene: TRBD1; V gene: TRBV6-2/TRBV6-3; J gene: TRBJ2-3; CDR3 length: 18; CDR3 protein: CASRQPGQDISGADTQYF; CDR3 DNA: TGTGCCAGCAGGCAACCGGGACAGGATATATCCGGCGCAGATACGCAGTATTTT
clone size: NA; D gene: NA; V gene: TRBV5-1; J gene: TRBJ1-4; CDR3 length: 14; CDR3 protein: CASSLTSSQVGLFF; CDR3 DNA: TGCGCCAGCAGCTTAACGAGCAGTCAAGTCGGATTGTTTTTT
clone size: NA; D gene: NA; V gene: TRBV12-3/TRBV12-4; J gene: TRBJ1-1; CDR3 length: 15; CDR3 protein: CASSFRGSMNTEAFF; CDR3 DNA: TGTGCCAGCAGTTTCCGGGGCTCAATGAACACTGAAGCTTTCTTT
clone size: NA; D gene: TRBD1; V gene: TRBV5-1; J gene: TRBJ2-7; CDR3 length: 15; CDR3 protein: CASSEGQGTTYEQYF; CDR3 DNA: TGCGCCAGCAGCGAAGGACAGGGGACGACCTACGAGCAGTACTTC
clone size: NA; D gene: TRBD1; V gene: TRBV2; J gene: TRBJ1-2; CDR3 length: 13; CDR3 protein: CASSEVAGGGYTF; CDR3 DNA: TGTGCCAGCAGTGAGGTGGCAGGGGGTGGCTACACCTTC
clone size: NA; D gene: TRBD1; V gene: TRBV29-1; J gene: TRBJ1-1; CDR3 length: 14; CDR3 protein: CSVTRTGTSTEAFF; CDR3 DNA: TGCAGCGTAACGAGGACAGGGACTAGCACTGAAGCTTTCTTT
clone size: NA; D gene: TRBD2; V gene: TRBV28; J gene: TRBJ2-1; CDR3 length: 13; CDR3 protein: CASFAGGIDEQFF; CDR3 DNA: TGTGCCAGCTTTGCGGGGGGGATCGATGAGCAGTTCTTC
clone size: few; D gene: TRBD1; V gene: TRBV6-1; J gene: TRBJ1-1; CDR3 length: 15; CDR3 protein: CASSARQGVPTEAFF; CDR3 DNA: TGTGCCAGCAGTGCCCGACAGGGTGTCCCCACTGAAGCTTTCTTT
clone size: NA; D gene: NA; V gene: TRBV5-1; J gene: TRBJ1-1; CDR3 length: 14; CDR3 protein: CASSLGNWNTEAFF; CDR3 DNA: TGCGCCAGCAGCTTGGGTAATTGGAACACTGAAGCTTTCTTT
clone size: NA; D gene: NA; V gene: TRBV29-1; J gene: TRBJ2-2; CDR3 length: 14; CDR3 protein: CSAGGRTNTGELFF; CDR3 DNA: TGCAGCGCTGGGGGCCGTACGAACACCGGGGAGCTGTTTTTT
clone size: once; D gene: NA; V gene: TRBV7-9; J gene: TRBJ2-1; CDR3 length: 15; CDR3 protein: CASSSIVDTPETQFF; CDR3 DNA: TGTGCCAGCAGCTCAATAGTGGACACCCCAGAGACCCAGTTCTTC
clone size: NA; D gene: TRBD1; V gene: TRBV4-1; J gene: TRBJ1-2; CDR3 length: 18; CDR3 protein: CASSQWGQGGRGNYGHTF; CDR3 DNA: TGCGCCAGCAGCCAATGGGGACAGGGCGGACGTGGAAACTATGGCCACACCTTC
clone size: NA; D gene: NA; V gene: TRBV7-2; J gene: TRBJ2-1; CDR3 length: 15; CDR3 protein: CASSGRGNLYNEQFF; CDR3 DNA: TGTGCCAGCAGTGGCCGGGGAAACCTCTACAATGAGCAGTTCTTC
clone size: few; D gene: NA; V gene: TRBV7-2; J gene: TRBJ2-2; CDR3 length: 15; CDR3 protein: CASSLEGLSTGELFF; CDR3 DNA: TGTGCCAGCAGCTTAGAGGGTTTGAGTACCGGGGAGCTGTTTTTT
clone size: NA; D gene: TRBD2; V gene: TRBV29-1; J gene: TRBJ2-5; CDR3 length: 16; CDR3 protein: CSVGGTSGGVGNEQYF; CDR3 DNA: TGCAGCGTCGGAGGGACTAGCGGGGGCGTGGGGAATGAGCAGTACTTC
clone size: NA; D gene: NA; V gene: TRBV2; J gene: TRBJ2-7; CDR3 length: 12; CDR3 protein: CASAPSPDEQYF; CDR3 DNA: TGTGCCAGTGCGCCTTCGCCGGACGAGCAGTACTTC
clone size: few; D gene: NA; V gene: TRBV10-3; J gene: TRBJ1-2; CDR3 length: 15; CDR3 protein: CAISERGAQGYGYTF; CDR3 DNA: TGTGCCATCAGCGAAAGAGGGGCACAGGGCTATGGCTACACCTTC
clone size: NA; D gene: TRBD2; V gene: TRBV28; J gene: TRBJ2-7; CDR3 length: 15; CDR3 protein: CASSSLREGAYEQYF; CDR3 DNA: TGTGCCAGCAGCTCCCTGCGGGAGGGAGCCTACGAGCAGTACTTC
clone size: NA; D gene: NA; V gene: TRBV12-3/TRBV12-4; J gene: TRBJ1-1; CDR3 length: 11; CDR3 protein: CASSQTGEAFF; CDR3 DNA: TGTGCCAGCAGTCAAACAGGGGAAGCTTTCTTT
clone size: NA; D gene: TRBD1; V gene: TRBV7-9; J gene: TRBJ1-2; CDR3 length: 17; CDR3 protein: CASSLTLGRGLLYGYTF; CDR3 DNA: TGTGCCAGCAGCTTAACTCTGGGAAGGGGGCTCCTCTATGGCTACACCTTC
clone size: NA; D gene: NA; V gene: TRBV7-2; J gene: TRBJ1-2; CDR3 length: 15; CDR3 protein: CASRLAGVTNYGYTF; CDR3 DNA: TGTGCCAGTCGCTTGGCGGGAGTTACTAACTATGGCTACACCTTC
clone size: few; D gene: NA; V gene: TRBV4-1; J gene: TRBJ1-2; CDR3 length: 15; CDR3 protein: CASSQGRTKTYGYTF; CDR3 DNA: TGCGCCAGCAGCCAAGGGCGGACAAAGACCTATGGCTACACCTTC
clone size: NA; D gene: TRBD1; V gene: TRBV5-5; J gene: TRBJ2-1; CDR3 length: 16; CDR3 protein: CASSLLDRGSYNGQFF; CDR3 DNA: TGTGCCAGCAGCTTGCTCGACAGGGGGTCCTACAATGGGCAGTTCTTC
clone size: NA; D gene: NA; V gene: TRBV7-9; J gene: TRBJ2-3; CDR3 length: 15; CDR3 protein: CASSLVTGRPDTQYF; CDR3 DNA: TGTGCCAGCAGCTTAGTGACGGGACGTCCAGATACGCAGTATTTT
clone size: NA; D gene: NA; V gene: TRBV2; J gene: TRBJ1-6; CDR3 length: 16; CDR3 protein: CASTREGRGANSPLHF; CDR3 DNA: TGTGCCAGCACAAGGGAAGGGAGGGGTGCAAATTCACCCCTCCACTTT
clone size: NA; D gene: NA; V gene: TRBV11-2; J gene: TRBJ2-7; CDR3 length: 15; CDR3 protein: CASSLSSDSSYEQYF; CDR3 DNA: TGTGCCAGCAGCTTAAGTTCGGACAGCTCCTACGAGCAGTACTTC
clone size: NA; D gene: NA; V gene: TRBV12-3/TRBV12-4; J gene: TRBJ2-7; CDR3 length: 14; CDR3 protein: CTSSLGGHSYEQYF; CDR3 DNA: TGTACCAGCAGTTTAGGAGGGCACTCCTACGAGCAGTACTTC
clone size: NA; D gene: TRBD1; V gene: TRBV27; J gene: TRBJ2-6; CDR3 length: 19; CDR3 protein: CASSLRTGIHNSGANVLTF; CDR3 DNA: TGTGCCAGCAGTCTCCGGACAGGGATCCACAACTCTGGGGCCAACGTCCTGACTTTC
clone size: few; D gene: NA; V gene: TRBV5-1; J gene: TRBJ2-1; CDR3 length: 15; CDR3 protein: CASSLDEGTYNEQFF; CDR3 DNA: TGCGCCAGCAGCTTGGATGAGGGCACCTACAATGAGCAGTTCTTC
clone size: NA; D gene: NA; V gene: TRBV6-1; J gene: TRBJ1-1; CDR3 length: 13; CDR3 protein: CASSMGAQTEAFF; CDR3 DNA: TGTGCCAGTAGTATGGGGGCGCAGACTGAAGCTTTCTTT
clone size: NA; D gene: NA; V gene: TRBV9; J gene: TRBJ2-3; CDR3 length: 14; CDR3 protein: CASSVEEAYDTQYF; CDR3 DNA: TGTGCCAGCAGCGTAGAGGAAGCATACGATACGCAGTATTTT
clone size: many; D gene: NA; V gene: TRBV29-1; J gene: TRBJ1-2; CDR3 length: 13; CDR3 protein: CSVGVPARYGYTF; CDR3 DNA: TGCAGCGTTGGAGTCCCGGCGCGGTATGGCTACACCTTC
clone size: few; D gene: TRBD1; V gene: TRBV12-3/TRBV12-4; J gene: TRBJ2-7; CDR3 length: 16; CDR3 protein: CASSQTSTGAAYEQYF; CDR3 DNA: TGTGCCAGCAGCCAGACTTCGACAGGGGCAGCCTACGAGCAGTACTTC
clone size: once; D gene: NA; V gene: TRBV7-2; J gene: TRBJ2-3; CDR3 length: 14; CDR3 protein: CASSFAPRADTQYF; CDR3 DNA: TGTGCCAGCAGCTTCGCTCCTAGAGCAGATACGCAGTATTTT
clone size: NA; D gene: TRBD1; V gene: TRBV3-1; J gene: TRBJ1-1; CDR3 length: 14; CDR3 protein: CASSHGQGGSEAFF; CDR3 DNA: TGTGCCAGCAGCCACGGACAGGGTGGATCTGAAGCTTTCTTT
clone size: few; D gene: TRBD1; V gene: TRBV20-1; J gene: TRBJ2-7; CDR3 length: 12; CDR3 protein: CSAVRGIYEQYF; CDR3 DNA: TGCAGTGCTGTCAGGGGGATTTACGAGCAGTACTTC
clone size: many; D gene: NA; V gene: TRBV20-1; J gene: TRBJ2-7; CDR3 length: 15; CDR3 protein: CSARDRDRGTYEQYF; CDR3 DNA: TGCAGTGCTAGAGACCGGGACCGAGGAACCTACGAGCAGTACTTC
clone size: NA; D gene: TRBD1; V gene: TRBV29-1; J gene: TRBJ1-1; CDR3 length: 14; CDR3 protein: CSPLGRDSGTEAFF; CDR3 DNA: TGCAGCCCCCTAGGGCGGGACAGCGGGACTGAAGCTTTCTTT